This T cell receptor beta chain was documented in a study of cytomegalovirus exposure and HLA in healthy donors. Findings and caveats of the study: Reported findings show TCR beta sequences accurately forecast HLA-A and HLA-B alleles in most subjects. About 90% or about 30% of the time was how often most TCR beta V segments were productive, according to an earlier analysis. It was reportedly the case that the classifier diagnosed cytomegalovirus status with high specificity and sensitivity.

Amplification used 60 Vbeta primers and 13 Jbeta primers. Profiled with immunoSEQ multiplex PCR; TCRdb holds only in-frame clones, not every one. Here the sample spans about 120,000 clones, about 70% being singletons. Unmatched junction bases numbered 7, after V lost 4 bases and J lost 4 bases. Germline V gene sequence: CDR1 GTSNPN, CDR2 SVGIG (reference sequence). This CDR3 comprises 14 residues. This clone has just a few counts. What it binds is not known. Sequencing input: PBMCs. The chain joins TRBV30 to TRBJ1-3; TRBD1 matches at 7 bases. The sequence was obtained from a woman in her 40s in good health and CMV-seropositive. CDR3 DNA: TGTGCCTGGAAGAGACAGGGCCAGGGAAACACCATATATTTT. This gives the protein CAWKRQGQGNTIYF.